Below, 5 T cell receptor beta chains from the same sample are listed, as sequenced in a study of blood T cell repertoires in COVID-19. The method was immunoSEQ multiplex PCR; TCRdb's version includes in-frame clones alone and lacks a portion of them. The table includes some 320,000 clones, around 87% detected once. The sample consisted of PBMCs or T cells enriched from blood (not recorded which). The receptors come from a woman in her 30s who had recovered from COVID-19.

This clone has a count of ten or more. The chain couples TRBV7-2 to TRBJ2-2, with D possibly matching TRBD2 (6 bases). V was cut by 2 bases and J by 5 bases, with 12 bases left in between. From germline, CDR1 is SGHTA and CDR2 FQGNSA. The CDR3 consists of 15 residues. CDR3 coding DNA: TGTGCCAGCAGCTTAAGTGGAGGGATGACCGGGGAGCTGTTTTTT. Amino acids: CASSLSGGMTGELFF.

The CDR3 DNA is TGCAGCGCATTGTCCGGCCAAGAGACCCAGTACTTC. The encoded protein is CSALSGQETQYF. The chain joins TRBV29-1 to TRBJ2-5; D remains unclear. The CDR3 consists of 12 residues. CDR1 is SQVTM, CDR2 ANQGSEA, per germline. Between the trimmed V and J ends, which lost 7 bases and 1 base, there was a span of 10 bases.

In this sample, this clone turned up once. The J gene is TRBJ1-5, the V gene TRBV15; no definite D call. This CDR3 contains 15 residues. The germline gives CDR1 LNHNV, CDR2 YYDKDF (reference sequence). With 0 bases removed from V and 1 base from J, the gap between germline ends came to 7 bases. CDR3 protein: CATSRDWASNQPQHF. CDR3 in DNA: TGTGCCACCAGCAGAGATTGGGCGAGCAATCAGCCCCAGCATTTT.

The rearrangement links TRBV6-5 to TRBJ1-1; D unresolved. The V gene lost 7 bases and the J gene lost 0 bases, with 12 bases spanning the gap. Germline CDR1 MNHEY, CDR2 SVGAGI. The CDR3 has 14 residues. CDR3 bases: TGTGCCAGCAAACGCGAGGAAGTGAACACTGAAGCTTTCTTT. Encoded protein: CASKREEVNTEAFF.

This chain connects TRBV6-5 to TRBJ1-2; TRBD1 might be the D (6 bases). With 6 bases removed from V and 2 bases from J, the gap between germline ends came to 16 bases. Looked up from germline, CDR1 is MNHEY and CDR2 is SVGAGI. CDR3 length: 15 amino acids. The CDR3 spells CASREGGIANYGYTF. The CDR3 region has the DNA TGTGCCAGCAGAGAGGGGGGGATCGCCAACTATGGCTACACCTTC.